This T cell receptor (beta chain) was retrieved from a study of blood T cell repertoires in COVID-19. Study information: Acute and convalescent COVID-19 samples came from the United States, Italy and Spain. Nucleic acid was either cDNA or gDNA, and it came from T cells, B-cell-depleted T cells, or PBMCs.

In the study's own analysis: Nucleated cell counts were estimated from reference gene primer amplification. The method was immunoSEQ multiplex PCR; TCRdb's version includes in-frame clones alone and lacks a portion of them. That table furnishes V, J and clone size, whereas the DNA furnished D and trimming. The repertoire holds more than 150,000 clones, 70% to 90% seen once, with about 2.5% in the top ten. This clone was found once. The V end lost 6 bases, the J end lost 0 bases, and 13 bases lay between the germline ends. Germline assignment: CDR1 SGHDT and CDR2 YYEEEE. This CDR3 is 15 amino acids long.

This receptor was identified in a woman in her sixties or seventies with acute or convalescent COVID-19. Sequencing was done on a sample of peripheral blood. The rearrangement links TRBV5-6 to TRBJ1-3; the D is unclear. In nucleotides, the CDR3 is TGTGCCAGCACCCGGAGTCCTTCCTCTGGAAACACCATATATTTT. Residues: CASTRSPSSGNTIYF.